The 13 T cell receptor beta chains below come from one sample, sequenced in a study of blood T cell repertoires in COVID-19. The data were produced by immunoSEQ multiplex PCR, yet TCRdb's version contains in-frame clones alone and is incomplete. The data contain around 350,000 clones, more than 75% of them singletons. Material: peripheral blood. The origin of the receptors is a human donor in a cohort sampled during active COVID-19.

The J gene is TRBJ2-7, the V gene TRBV5-6; weak D call: TRBD1 (6 bases). This CDR3 spans 13 amino acids. Per germline, CDR1 SGHDT and CDR2 YYEEEE. The V and J ends lost 4 bases and 7 bases respectively, with 15 bases between them. As DNA, the CDR3 is TGTGCCAGCAGCGTCGACAGGACGGGAGAGCAGTACTTC. Protein product: CASSVDRTGEQYF.

This chain connects TRBV25-1 to TRBJ2-7, with D tentatively TRBD1 (6 bases). V was trimmed by 2 bases and J by 4 bases, leaving 9 bases between them. Germline lookup yields CDR1 MGHDK and CDR2 SYGVNS. The CDR3 has 13 amino acids. In DNA, the CDR3 is TGTGCCAGCAGTGAAATACAGGGTTACGAGCAGTACTTC. Protein: CASSEIQGYEQYF.

The rearrangement joins TRBV10-3 to TRBJ2-7, with 8 nucleotides matching TRBD2. V gave up 4 bases and J gave up 1 base; unmatched junction bases: 9. The CDR3 contains 16 residues. CDR1 is ENHRY and CDR2 is SYGVKD in the germline V gene. CDR3 nucleotide sequence: TGTGCCATCAGTGGTGTTACTCGCGGGAGGTCCTACGAGCAGTACTTC. Its translation is CAISGVTRGRSYEQYF.

The J gene is TRBJ2-5, the V gene TRBV20-1, with D possibly matching TRBD2 (5 bases). The CDR3 runs to 11 residues. CDR1 is DFQATT and CDR2 is SNEGSKA in the germline V gene (reference sequence). V lost 4 bases and J 5 bases, leaving 8 bases between the germline ends. As DNA, the CDR3 is TGCAGTGCTAACACGGGGGAGACCCAGTACTTC. Its translation is CSANTGETQYF.

This chain connects TRBV23-1 to TRBJ2-2; D ambiguous. TRBV23-1 qualifies as an ORF whose function is uncertain. The CDR3 is 12 amino acids. V shed 2 bases and J shed 8 bases, with 6 bases lying between them. CDR3 in amino acids: CASSQTQGELFF. Here the CDR3 DNA reads TGCGCCAGCAGTCAAACCCAGGGGGAGCTGTTTTTT.

Only a few counts were recorded for this clone. The CDR3 here is CASSLLGAGGTGELFF. The CDR3, as DNA: TGTGCCAGCAGTTTGTTGGGAGCAGGGGGCACCGGGGAGCTGTTTTTT. The V gene is TRBV28, the J gene TRBJ2-2, with 7 nucleotides matching TRBD1. The CDR3 consists of 16 residues. J gave up 4 bases and V 3 bases, and 8 bases lay outside the gene matches. CDR1 is MDHEN, CDR2 SYDVKM, per germline.

V and J are TRBV7-3 and TRBJ1-2; TRBD1 might be the D (6 bases). This CDR3 spans 13 amino acids. Deletions cut 5 bases from V and 4 bases from J, with 11 bases between. Germline loops: CDR1 SGHTA, CDR2 FQGTGA. CDR3 sequence reads: CASSNGGAYGYTF. CDR3 sequence (DNA): TGTGCCAGCAGCAACGGGGGGGCCTATGGCTACACCTTC.

The rearrangement uses TRBV5-1 and TRBJ1-4; 10 positions match TRBD1. CDR3 length: 14 amino acids. V lost 4 bases to trimming and J lost 6 bases; unmatched junction nucleotides: 3. CDR1 and CDR2 (germline): SGHRS, YFSETQ. The chain's CDR3 is CASSTGQGDEKLFF. DNA for the CDR3: TGCGCCAGCAGCACTGGACAGGGGGATGAAAAACTGTTTTTT.

The chain joins TRBV4-1 to TRBJ2-5, with 11 bases aligning to TRBD2. Germline values: CDR1 MGHRA, CDR2 YSYEKL. V trimming: 4 bases; J trimming: 3 bases; junction bases outside the gene matches: 4. The CDR3 has 15 residues. CDR3 nucleotide sequence: TGCGCCAGCAGCCCATCGGGACTAGCGGAAGAGACCCAGTACTTC. Translating it yields CASSPSGLAEETQYF.

This clone was observed a single time. J is TRBJ2-5 and V is TRBV11-2; TRBD2 agrees at 8 bases. Germline V gene data show CDR1 as SGHAT and CDR2 as FQNNGV. CDR3 length: 17 residues. Trimming took 0 bases from V and 3 from J; bases not matched to a gene: 9. CDR3 sequence (DNA): TGTGCCAGCAGCTTAGATCGCGGGGGGTACCCAAAAGAGACCCAGTACTTC. Translated: CASSLDRGGYPKETQYF.

In this sample, this clone turned up once. The chain combines TRBV3-1 (or the pseudogene TRBV3-2) with TRBJ2-1; 9 nucleotides align to TRBD2. The germline gives CDR1 LGHDT, CDR2 YNNKEL (reference sequence). J gave up 10 bases and V 4 bases, and 8 bases lay outside the gene matches. The CDR3 totals 14 residues. The CDR3 here is CASSLSSGIGEQFF. The CDR3 DNA sequence: TGTGCCAGCAGCCTGTCTAGCGGGATTGGGGAGCAGTTCTTC.

V gene TRBV6-5 combines with J gene TRBJ2-1; 7 bases map to TRBD2. With V trimmed by 5 bases and J by 5 bases, 6 bases remained unmatched. Germline V lookup: CDR1 MNHEY, CDR2 SVGAGI. This CDR3 is 14 amino acids long. CDR3 bases: TGTGCCAGCAGTCGGGAGGTCCGAAACAATGAGCAGTTCTTC. Its translation is CASSREVRNNEQFF.

V usage is TRBV30 and J usage is TRBJ1-6, with D hard to call. The germline V gene has CDR1 GTSNPN and CDR2 SVGIG (reference sequence). The CDR3 runs 12 residues. The germline V and J ends were trimmed by 2 bases and 6 bases, with 5 bases remaining between them. The CDR3 DNA sequence: TGTGCCTGGAGTCTCGGTAATTCACCCCTCCACTTT. It is translated as CAWSLGNSPLHF.